The present T cell receptor beta chain was sequenced within a study of blood T cell repertoires in COVID-19. Study details: Acute and convalescent COVID-19 samples came from the United States, Italy and Spain.

Clones were read by immunoSEQ multiplex PCR, and TCRdb kept only the in-frame ones, dropping some. The sample lists around 390,000 clones; about 83% were seen once. Germline CDR1 is MNHNS and CDR2 is SASEGT. V was trimmed by 3 bases and J by 8 bases, leaving 13 bases between them. The CDR3 spans 14 residues. The source of this sequence is a woman between 45 and 65 years old who had recovered from COVID-19. The gene calls are TRBV6-1 and TRBJ1-4; maybe TRBD1 (6 bases). Material: PBMCs or T cells enriched from blood (not recorded which). Written as DNA, the CDR3 is TGTGCCAGCAGTGACCTCAGGGGCGACGAAAAACTGTTTTTT. This codes for CASSDLRGDEKLFF.